Below are 21 T cell receptor beta chains sequenced from a single sample in a study of blood T cell repertoires in COVID-19. Sequencing used immunoSEQ multiplex PCR; TCRdb keeps in-frame clones, though not all of them. The data hold some 290,000 clones, with 90% observed a single time. Sequencing was performed on peripheral blood. These receptors came from a woman younger than 45 with COVID-19, enrolled during active disease.

CDR3 region: CAISEAGRFTDTQYF. CDR3 sequence (DNA): TGTGCCATCAGTGAGGCAGGGAGGTTCACAGATACGCAGTATTTT. The genes are TRBV10-3 and TRBJ2-3, with D possibly being TRBD2 (6 bases). Trimming took 2 bases from V and 2 from J, leaving 11 bases between them. From germline, CDR1 is ENHRY and CDR2 SYGVKD. The CDR3 is made up of 15 amino acids.

The rearrangement links TRBV11-2 to TRBJ1-5; 10 nucleotides align to TRBD1. CDR3 length equals 14 residues. Looked up from germline, CDR1 is SGHAT and CDR2 is FQNNGV. The trim removed 5 bases at V and 7 bases at J, leaving 5 bases unmatched. The CDR3 reads CASSQTGGDQPQHF. Written as DNA, the CDR3 is TGTGCCAGCAGCCAGACAGGGGGCGACCAGCCCCAGCATTTT.

This rearrangement joins TRBV24-1 to TRBJ2-1; TRBD1 agrees at 10 bases. The length of the CDR3 is 16 residues. J gave up 3 bases and V 2 bases, and 3 bases lay outside the gene matches. Germline CDR1 KGHDR, CDR2 SFDVKD. This CDR3 is CATSDSGQGSYNEQFF. The DNA of the CDR3 is TGTGCCACCAGTGATTCGGGACAGGGGAGCTACAATGAGCAGTTCTTC.

The CDR3 DNA reads as TGTGCCAGCAGCTTCCCTAGGACAGGGCAAAGCACAGATACGCAGTATTTT. This codes for CASSFPRTGQSTDTQYF. The J gene is TRBJ2-3, the V gene TRBV11-2, with 8 positions matching TRBD1. Germline V gives CDR1 SGHAT, CDR2 FQNNGV. V shed 3 bases, J shed 0 bases, and the junction held 8 bases outside the gene matches. The CDR3 extends over 17 amino acids.

This clone was seen a single time. This chain connects TRBV4-2 to TRBJ2-7; 9 positions agree with TRBD2. The germline CDR1 and CDR2 sequences are LGHNA and YNFKEQ. Trimming removed 5 bases from V and 3 bases from J; junction bases left unmatched: 11. The CDR3 runs to 16 residues. As DNA, the CDR3 is TGTGCCAGCAGCGAGACGGGGCGGGAGGGAATCTACGAGCAGTACTTC. This codes for CASSETGREGIYEQYF.

The gene calls are TRBV28 and TRBJ2-2; 7 bases line up with TRBD1. The CDR3 is 15 residues long. Per germline, CDR1 MDHEN and CDR2 SYDVKM. With 6 bases clipped from V and 2 bases from J, the junction kept 6 bases outside the gene matches. The CDR3 spells CASSLGQVNTGELFF. CDR3 DNA sequence: TGTGCCAGCAGCCTCGGACAGGTTAACACCGGGGAGCTGTTTTTT.

The V call is TRBV19, the J call TRBJ2-1; 7 nucleotides line up with TRBD1. CDR3 length: 15 residues. Germline V CDR1 and CDR2: LNHDA, SQIVND (reference sequence). V shed 4 bases and J 6 bases; nucleotides not matched to a gene: 9. In DNA, the CDR3 is TGTGCCAGTAGTAGATTACAGGGGCTGGGCAATGAGCAGTTCTTC. Its translation is CASSRLQGLGNEQFF.

The chain uses TRBV18 and TRBJ2-5; 10 bases match TRBD2. Trimming at V came to 6 bases and at J to 5 bases, leaving 6 bases not matched to a gene. Germline assignment: CDR1 KGHSH and CDR2 LQKENI. The CDR3 length is 14 residues. DNA of the CDR3: TGTGCCAGCTCGCTAGCGGGAGCGCGCGAGACCCAGTACTTC. It yields the protein CASSLAGARETQYF. The full variable domain, completed using reference TRBV18 and TRBJ2-5, is NAGVMQNPRHLVRRRGQEARLRCSPMKGHSHVYWYRQLPEEGLKFMVYLQKENIIDESGMPKERFSAEFPKEGPSILRIQQVVRGDSAAYFCASSLAGARETQYFGPGTRLLVL.

This rearrangement joins TRBV5-1 to TRBJ1-2; TRBD1 matches at 8 bases. This CDR3 has 14 amino acids. Germline CDR1 SGHRS, CDR2 YFSETQ. V was pared by 3 bases and J by 7 bases, with 8 bases of the junction left unmatched. The chain's CDR3 is CASSSTGQAFGYTF. The CDR3 region has the DNA TGCGCCAGCAGCTCAACGGGACAGGCGTTTGGCTACACCTTC.

The V and J genes are TRBV15 and TRBJ1-4, with 8 bases lining up with TRBD1. In germline, CDR1 is LNHNV, CDR2 YYDKDF (reference sequence). The CDR3 is 15 amino acids. With 0 bases clipped from V and 6 bases from J, the junction kept 3 bases outside the gene matches. CDR3 region: CATSRDGQGDEKLFF. As DNA, the CDR3 is TGTGCCACCAGCAGAGATGGACAGGGAGATGAAAAACTGTTTTTT.

V gene TRBV5-1 combines with J gene TRBJ1-1, with D possibly being TRBD1 (6 bases). Germline lookup yields CDR1 SGHRS and CDR2 YFSETQ. The CDR3 has 14 amino acids. Between the trimmed V and J ends, which lost 1 base and 6 bases, there was a span of 13 bases. CDR3 sequence: CASSLRTDGAEAFF. The DNA of the CDR3 is TGCGCCAGCAGCTTGAGGACAGACGGGGCTGAAGCTTTCTTT. The full variable domain, its missing parts supplied by reference TRBV5-1 and TRBJ1-1, is KAGVTQTPRYLIKTRGQQVTLSCSPISGHRSVSWYQQTPGQGLQFLFEYFSETQRNKGNFPGRFSGRQFSNSRSEMNVSTLELGDSALYLCASSLRTDGAEAFFGQGTRLTVV.

The chain couples TRBV29-1 to TRBJ1-4; D call uncertain. The CDR3 spans 13 residues. V shed 6 bases and J shed 3 bases, with 11 bases lying between them. Germline V gene sequence: CDR1 SQVTM, CDR2 ANQGSEA. CDR3 nucleotides: TGCAGCGTCAGCGGAGGAGCTAATGAAAAACTGTTTTTT. This gives the protein CSVSGGANEKLFF.

V usage is TRBV9 and J usage is TRBJ2-7, with D maybe TRBD1 (5 bases). V lost 0 bases and J 0 bases, leaving 10 bases between the germline ends. Germline V CDR1 and CDR2: SGDLS, YYNGEE. The CDR3 contains 15 residues. CDR3 DNA: TGTGCCAGCAGCGTAGATCAGGGTTCCTCCTACGAGCAGTACTTC. Amino acid sequence: CASSVDQGSSYEQYF. The complete variable domain, with remaining parts taken from reference TRBV9 and TRBJ2-7, reads DSGVTQTPKHLITATGQRVTLRCSPRSGDLSVYWYQQSLDQGLQFLIQYYNGEERAKGNILERFSAQQFPDLHSELNLSSLELGDSALYFCASSVDQGSSYEQYFGPGTRLTVT.

This chain uses TRBV25-1 with TRBJ2-2; D possibly corresponds to TRBD2 (5 bases). Germline CDR1 is MGHDK and CDR2 is SYGVNS. The CDR3 length is 16 residues. The V end lost 3 bases, the J end lost 4 bases, and 15 bases lay between the germline ends. DNA for the CDR3: TGTGCCAGCAGTGACGCGCAGGTTCGGGGCACCGGGGAGCTGTTTTTT. As protein: CASSDAQVRGTGELFF.

The CDR3 loop reads CASRGQLLSGNTIYF. CDR3 coding DNA: TGTGCCAGCAGGGGACAGCTTCTCTCTGGAAACACCATATATTTT. This chain connects TRBV2 to TRBJ1-3, with 7 positions matching TRBD1. V trimming: 6 bases; J trimming: 0 bases; junction bases outside the gene matches: 5. CDR3 length: 15 amino acids. The germline gives CDR1 SNHLY, CDR2 FYNNEI. The full variable domain, its missing parts supplied by reference TRBV2 and TRBJ1-3, is EPEVTQTPSHQVTQMGQEVILRCVPISNHLYFYWYRQILGQKVEFLVSFYNNEISEKSEIFDDQFSVERPDGSNFTLKIRSTKLEDSAMYFCASRGQLLSGNTIYFGEGSWLTVV.

The chain employs TRBV19 and TRBJ1-3; D gene unclear. The CDR3 runs to 15 residues. Germline loops: CDR1 LNHDA, CDR2 SQIVND (reference sequence). V gave up 2 bases and J gave up 4 bases, with 12 bases separating them. For the CDR3, the DNA is TGTGCCAGTAGTATAACGGGAGCGTACGGAAACACCATATATTTT. Its protein is CASSITGAYGNTIYF.

The rearrangement links TRBV3-1 (or the pseudogene TRBV3-2) to TRBJ2-1, with D perhaps TRBD2 (6 bases). Between the trimmed V and J ends, which lost 4 bases and 7 bases, there was a span of 14 bases. The CDR3 has 14 residues. Germline V gene sequence: CDR1 LGHDT, CDR2 YNNKEL (reference sequence). The CDR3 here is CASSLPEGNNEQFF. The CDR3 nucleotides read TGTGCCAGCAGCCTTCCGGAGGGAAATAATGAGCAGTTCTTC.

The genes are TRBV7-8 and TRBJ2-2, with D possibly being TRBD2 (6 bases). Per the germline V gene, CDR1 is SGHVS and CDR2 is FQNEAQ. This CDR3 contains 15 residues. The ends were cut back, 4 bases at V and 2 bases at J, with 11 bases in the middle. The CDR3 DNA reads TGTGCCAGCAGCTACCGGGACTTCAACACCGGGGAGCTGTTTTTT. Encoded protein: CASSYRDFNTGELFF. Complete variable domain (other parts from reference TRBV7-8 and TRBJ2-2): GAGVSQSPRYKVAKRGQDVALRCDPISGHVSLFWYQQALGQGPEFLTYFQNEAQLDKSGLPSDRFFAERPEGSVSTLKIQRTQQEDSAVYLCASSYRDFNTGELFFGEGSRLTVL.

This chain joins TRBV2 and TRBJ2-1, with a tentative D call TRBD2 (6 bases). V was pared by 6 bases and J by 5 bases, with 11 bases between. The germline V gene has CDR1 SNHLY and CDR2 FYNNEI. This CDR3 spans 13 amino acids. The CDR3 sequence: CASRGGEHNEQFF. In DNA form, the CDR3 reads TGTGCCAGCAGGGGGGGAGAACACAATGAGCAGTTCTTC.

The J gene is TRBJ1-2, the V gene TRBV20-1; 8 bases are a match to TRBD1. CDR1 is DFQATT, CDR2 SNEGSKA, per germline (reference sequence). This CDR3 is built from 13 residues. Losses at the gene ends were 3 bases for V and 3 bases for J; bases not matched to a gene: 3. This CDR3 is CSASLTGDYGYTF. The CDR3 DNA is TGCAGTGCTAGTCTGACAGGGGACTATGGCTACACCTTC.

This clone has just one count. Other DNA sequences in this sample translate to the same CDR3. The V and J genes are TRBV27 and TRBJ1-1; D remains ambiguous. In germline, CDR1 is MNHEY, CDR2 SMNVEV (reference sequence). V was trimmed by 1 base and J by 3 bases, leaving 9 bases between them. This CDR3 comprises 14 residues. The CDR3: CASSLWEGDTEAFF. Written as DNA, the CDR3 is TGTGCCAGCAGTTTATGGGAGGGTGACACTGAAGCTTTCTTT.